This is a list of T cell receptor beta chains from one sample in a study of blood T cells in healthy people across ages. TCRdb re-called the 5' RACE reads with MiXCR, one entry per CDR3 protein. The sample yields around 710,000 distinct CDR3 sequences, around 40% seen once. The sequencing input was blood. The receptors shown here come from a woman aged 55 to 70 in good health. The CDR3 runs from the conserved cysteine through the conserved F or W. Fields, in order: V gene, D gene, J gene, clone size, CDR3 protein, CDR3 DNA. A D gene is named only where the DNA matches it firmly. Clone size, where shown, is once, few, many, or a class for clones that have expanded.

v_gene: TRBV4-1; d_gene: TRBD1; j_gene: TRBJ1-2; abundance: few; CDR3aa: CASSQERGRSGYTF; CDR3nt: TGCGCCAGCAGCCAAGAGAGGGGGCGGTCTGGCTACACCTTC
v_gene: TRBV28; d_gene: -; j_gene: TRBJ2-5; abundance: -; CDR3aa: CASSFRGAGTETQYF; CDR3nt: TGTGCCAGCAGTTTCCGAGGCGCAGGGACAGAGACCCAGTACTTC
v_gene: TRBV15; d_gene: TRBD2; j_gene: TRBJ2-1; abundance: -; CDR3aa: CATSNRTSGNNEQFF; CDR3nt: TGTGCCACTTCTAATCGGACTAGCGGTAACAATGAGCAGTTCTTC
v_gene: TRBV6-2/TRBV6-3; d_gene: -; j_gene: TRBJ1-2; abundance: few; CDR3aa: CASSPRPGLDTGYTF; CDR3nt: TGTGCCAGCAGCCCGAGGCCGGGACTCGACACGGGCTACACCTTC
v_gene: TRBV28; d_gene: -; j_gene: TRBJ2-7; abundance: -; CDR3aa: CASSSAPQGFNEQYF; CDR3nt: TGTGCCAGCAGTTCGGCACCTCAGGGGTTTAACGAGCAGTACTTC
v_gene: TRBV6-1; d_gene: TRBD1; j_gene: TRBJ2-5; abundance: once; CDR3aa: CASSEQGDRQETQYF; CDR3nt: TGTGCCAGCAGTGAACAAGGGGACAGACAAGAGACCCAGTACTTC
v_gene: TRBV9; d_gene: -; j_gene: TRBJ1-1; abundance: once; CDR3aa: CASSVVGGTLADTEAFF; CDR3nt: TGTGCCAGCAGCGTAGTTGGAGGGACACTCGCCGACACTGAAGCTTTCTTT
v_gene: TRBV4-3; d_gene: -; j_gene: TRBJ2-1; abundance: many; CDR3aa: CASSQGASSYNEQFF; CDR3nt: TGCGCCAGCAGCCAAGGGGCCAGCTCCTACAATGAGCAGTTCTTC
v_gene: TRBV4-3; d_gene: -; j_gene: TRBJ1-6; abundance: few; CDR3aa: CASQDAGYNSPLHF; CDR3nt: TGCGCCAGCCAGGATGCGGGGTATAATTCACCCCTCCACTTT
v_gene: TRBV4-2; d_gene: -; j_gene: TRBJ1-2; abundance: few; CDR3aa: CASSPGSGGALGYGYTF; CDR3nt: TGTGCCAGCAGCCCCGGTTCGGGGGGGGCACTTGGTTATGGCTACACCTTC
v_gene: TRBV9; d_gene: -; j_gene: TRBJ2-1; abundance: -; CDR3aa: CASSGVLYNEQFF; CDR3nt: TGTGCCAGCAGCGGGGTTCTCTACAATGAGCAGTTCTTC
v_gene: TRBV5-1; d_gene: -; j_gene: TRBJ2-3; abundance: few; CDR3aa: CASSLSGALDTQYF; CDR3nt: TGCGCCAGCAGCTTGTCTGGGGCTTTAGATACGCAGTATTTT
v_gene: TRBV7-3; d_gene: -; j_gene: TRBJ1-1; abundance: few; CDR3aa: CASSSAGPNTEAFF; CDR3nt: TGTGCCAGCAGCTCAGCAGGGCCGAACACTGAAGCTTTCTTT
v_gene: TRBV11-1; d_gene: TRBD1; j_gene: TRBJ2-7; abundance: few; CDR3aa: CASSSWDRDSSYEQYF; CDR3nt: TGTGCCAGCAGCTCCTGGGACAGGGATAGCTCCTACGAGCAGTACTTC
v_gene: TRBV7-9; d_gene: -; j_gene: TRBJ2-3; abundance: -; CDR3aa: CASSSMLDTQYF; CDR3nt: TGTGCCAGCAGCTCAATGTTGGATACGCAGTATTTT
v_gene: TRBV10-3; d_gene: TRBD1; j_gene: TRBJ1-6; abundance: -; CDR3aa: CAIRGTGDESPLHF; CDR3nt: TGTGCCATCAGGGGAACAGGGGACGAATCACCCCTCCACTTT
v_gene: TRBV28; d_gene: -; j_gene: TRBJ2-5; abundance: -; CDR3aa: CASSLSTGSGKTQYF; CDR3nt: TGTGCCAGCAGTTTATCCACGGGGTCGGGGAAGACCCAGTACTTC
v_gene: TRBV13; d_gene: TRBD2; j_gene: TRBJ2-1; abundance: -; CDR3aa: CASSLVNGRGYNEQFF; CDR3nt: TGTGCCAGCAGCTTAGTGAACGGGAGGGGATACAATGAGCAGTTCTTC
v_gene: TRBV4-3; d_gene: -; j_gene: TRBJ2-5; abundance: -; CDR3aa: CASSQGAAGGYNEQYF; CDR3nt: TGCGCCAGCAGCCAAGGGGCAGCGGGTGGCTACAATGAGCAGTACTTC
v_gene: TRBV7-2; d_gene: -; j_gene: TRBJ2-1; abundance: many; CDR3aa: CASSLVPSSYNEQFF; CDR3nt: TGCGCCAGCAGCTTGGTTCCTAGCTCCTACAATGAGCAGTTCTTC
v_gene: TRBV3-1; d_gene: -; j_gene: TRBJ2-2; abundance: few; CDR3aa: CASRHLETGELFF; CDR3nt: TGTGCCAGCAGACACCTTGAAACCGGGGAGCTGTTTTTT
v_gene: TRBV3-1; d_gene: -; j_gene: TRBJ2-5; abundance: many; CDR3aa: CASSQVQETQYF; CDR3nt: TGTGCCAGCAGCCAAGTTCAAGAGACCCAGTACTTC
v_gene: TRBV6-1; d_gene: -; j_gene: TRBJ1-4; abundance: -; CDR3aa: CASSEPQLVGKLFF; CDR3nt: TGTGCCAGCAGTGAACCGCAGTTGGTTGGAAAACTGTTTTTT
v_gene: TRBV4-1; d_gene: TRBD1; j_gene: TRBJ2-7; abundance: many; CDR3aa: CASSPPTGDEQYF; CDR3nt: TGCGCCAGCAGCCCTCCGACAGGGGATGAGCAGTACTTC
v_gene: TRBV25-1; d_gene: -; j_gene: TRBJ2-7; abundance: few; CDR3aa: CASSEYKASYEQYF; CDR3nt: TGTGCCAGCAGTGAATATAAGGCATCCTACGAGCAGTACTTC
v_gene: TRBV5-1; d_gene: TRBD2; j_gene: TRBJ2-7; abundance: -; CDR3aa: CASRLGFPGLAGLSSYNEQYF; CDR3nt: TGCGCCAGCAGGCTTGGATTTCCGGGACTAGCGGGATTAAGCTCCTACAATGAGCAGTACTTC
v_gene: TRBV20-1; d_gene: TRBD1; j_gene: TRBJ2-7; abundance: few; CDR3aa: CSAPGQGALSGEQYF; CDR3nt: TGCAGTGCCCCAGGACAGGGGGCGCTCTCGGGCGAGCAGTACTTC
v_gene: TRBV6-6; d_gene: -; j_gene: TRBJ2-3; abundance: -; CDR3aa: CASSTGGGGADTQYF; CDR3nt: TGTGCCAGCAGCACCGGGGGAGGAGGAGCAGATACGCAGTATTTT
v_gene: TRBV28; d_gene: -; j_gene: TRBJ2-7; abundance: -; CDR3aa: CASGKPDGSYEQYF; CDR3nt: TGTGCCAGCGGTAAACCGGACGGCTCCTACGAGCAGTACTTC
v_gene: TRBV11-2; d_gene: -; j_gene: TRBJ2-1; abundance: -; CDR3aa: CASRTTSSYNEQFF; CDR3nt: TGTGCCAGCAGGACGACTAGCTCCTACAATGAGCAGTTCTTC
v_gene: TRBV10-3; d_gene: TRBD1; j_gene: TRBJ1-1; abundance: -; CDR3aa: CAIIADRDTEAFF; CDR3nt: TGTGCCATCATTGCTGACAGGGACACTGAAGCTTTCTTT
v_gene: TRBV7-9; d_gene: -; j_gene: TRBJ2-7; abundance: few; CDR3aa: CVSSPGVSYEQYF; CDR3nt: TGTGTCAGCAGCCCAGGGGTCTCCTACGAGCAGTACTTC
v_gene: TRBV29-1; d_gene: -; j_gene: TRBJ2-5; abundance: many; CDR3aa: CSVEGQGKTQYF; CDR3nt: TGCAGCGTTGAAGGGCAAGGGAAGACCCAGTACTTC
v_gene: TRBV12-3/TRBV12-4; d_gene: -; j_gene: TRBJ2-3; abundance: -; CDR3aa: CASSLEASGPSDTQYF; CDR3nt: TGTGCCAGCAGTTTAGAGGCGAGCGGGCCCTCGGATACGCAGTATTTT
v_gene: TRBV6-1; d_gene: TRBD1; j_gene: TRBJ2-1; abundance: -; CDR3aa: CASILAQWTGPPDNEPFF; CDR3nt: TGTGCCAGCATTCTAGCCCAATGGACAGGTCCTCCTGACAATGAGCCGTTCTTC
v_gene: TRBV25-1; d_gene: -; j_gene: TRBJ2-5; abundance: -; CDR3aa: CASSPHRRDSGETQYF; CDR3nt: TGTGCCAGCAGTCCACACCGGAGGGACAGTGGGGAGACCCAGTACTTC
v_gene: TRBV28; d_gene: TRBD1; j_gene: TRBJ2-5; abundance: -; CDR3aa: CASSHRDSDNEQYF; CDR3nt: TGTGCCAGCAGTCACCGGGACAGTGACAATGAGCAGTACTTC
v_gene: TRBV3-1; d_gene: TRBD1; j_gene: TRBJ2-1; abundance: -; CDR3aa: CASGPDRENEQFF; CDR3nt: TGTGCCAGCGGCCCCGACAGGGAGAATGAGCAGTTCTTC
v_gene: TRBV3-1; d_gene: -; j_gene: TRBJ2-1; abundance: -; CDR3aa: CASSQGVAGNEQFF; CDR3nt: TGTGCCAGCAGCCAGGGGGTTGCGGGCAATGAGCAGTTCTTC
v_gene: TRBV20-1; d_gene: -; j_gene: TRBJ2-7; abundance: -; CDR3aa: CSARDLSVEQYF; CDR3nt: TGCAGTGCTAGAGATCTTTCGGTCGAGCAGTACTTC
v_gene: TRBV4-2; d_gene: -; j_gene: TRBJ2-3; abundance: -; CDR3aa: CASSQEQAYTDTQYF; CDR3nt: TGTGCCAGCAGCCAAGAACAGGCCTACACAGATACGCAGTATTTT
v_gene: TRBV12-3/TRBV12-4; d_gene: -; j_gene: TRBJ2-1; abundance: few; CDR3aa: CASSWGSGYNEQFF; CDR3nt: TGTGCCAGCAGTTGGGGTTCCGGCTACAATGAGCAGTTCTTC
v_gene: TRBV20-1; d_gene: TRBD1; j_gene: TRBJ2-5; abundance: many; CDR3aa: CSAGGWGTGERDEQYF; CDR3nt: TGCAGTGCTGGCGGGTGGGGGACAGGGGAACGGGATGAGCAGTACTTC
v_gene: TRBV12-5; d_gene: -; j_gene: TRBJ2-7; abundance: few; CDR3aa: CASGLNYINEQYF; CDR3nt: TGTGCTAGTGGTCTAAACTACATCAATGAGCAGTACTTC